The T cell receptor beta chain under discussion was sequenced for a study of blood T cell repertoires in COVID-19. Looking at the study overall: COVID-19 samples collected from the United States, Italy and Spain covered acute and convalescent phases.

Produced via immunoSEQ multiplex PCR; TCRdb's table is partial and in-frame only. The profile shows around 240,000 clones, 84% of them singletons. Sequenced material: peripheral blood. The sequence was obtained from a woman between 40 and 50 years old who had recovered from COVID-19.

CDR3 sequence (DNA): TGTGCCAGCAGTCGACAGTTAAGCTCCTACAATGAGCAGTTCTTC. Translation: CASSRQLSSYNEQFF. The chain carries TRBV6-5 and TRBJ2-1, with a weak D call TRBD1 (5 bases). CDR3 length: 15 amino acids. V was shortened by 5 bases and J by 0 bases, with 11 bases between the two germline ends. Germline lookup yields CDR1 MNHEY and CDR2 SVGAGI.